Presented here are 18 T cell receptor beta chains from one specimen sequenced in a study of Graves' ophthalmopathy and Graves' hyperthyroidism. RNA transcripts were the source from which TCR beta CDR3 regions were amplified. HTBI-primed RT-PCR formed the first round, and a multiplex PCR formed the second. Via MiXCR, TCRdb re-called the multiplex PCR reads, giving one row per CDR3 protein. The table shows about 400,000 distinct CDR3 sequences, with roughly 18% occurring only once. The sample consisted of peripheral blood. Receptors were obtained from a young woman with Graves' ophthalmopathy.

This clonotype was detected once. The chain recombines TRBV11-2 with TRBJ1-5; D ambiguous. Germline V CDR1 and CDR2: SGHAT, FQNNGV. The CDR3 has 13 residues. Trimming took off 9 bases at V and 7 bases at J, with 16 bases between the two ends. CDR3 sequence: CASSTGLSQPQHF. The CDR3 DNA reads as TGTGCCAGTTCCACGGGCCTAAGCCAGCCCCAGCATTTT.

This clonotype has a count of ten or more. The V and J genes are TRBV29-1 and TRBJ1-1; D unclear. The CDR3 totals 12 residues. Trimming cost V 4 bases and J 6 bases, with 12 bases left between them. Germline values: CDR1 SQVTM, CDR2 ANQGSEA. CDR3 sequence reads: CSVAPGFAEAFF. As DNA, the CDR3 is TGCAGCGTTGCCCCCGGGTTCGCTGAAGCTTTCTTT.

This clonotype was picked up many times. This chain links TRBV30 with TRBJ1-1; a weak D match, TRBD1 (6 bases). The CDR3 consists of 16 residues. Trimming removed 0 bases at V and 0 bases at J, with 14 bases between. CDR1 and CDR2 (germline): GTSNPN, SVGIG (reference sequence). CDR3 residues: CAWSVGGGRLNTEAFF. The CDR3 nucleotides read TGTGCCTGGAGTGTTGGAGGGGGGCGTCTGAACACTGAAGCTTTCTTT.

This clonotype was observed many times. The V call is TRBV6-1, the J call TRBJ1-6; D unresolved. The CDR3 totals 15 residues. Germline CDR1 and CDR2: MNHNS and SASEGT. V was trimmed by 5 bases and J by 6 bases, leaving 14 bases between them. CDR3: CASSPRLGLNSPLHF. In DNA, the CDR3 is TGTGCCAGCAGTCCAAGGCTGGGCCTTAATTCACCCCTCCACTTT.

The chain is built from TRBV28 and TRBJ2-7; the match to TRBD2 covers 7 bases. Germline V gene data show CDR1 as MDHEN and CDR2 as SYDVKM. The V gene end was trimmed by 1 base and the J gene end by 0 bases; junction bases not matched to a gene: 18. The CDR3 is 20 residues long. The CDR3 protein is CASSLSPISLADPSSYEQYF. The CDR3 DNA sequence: TGTGCCAGCAGTTTATCCCCAATATCCCTAGCGGACCCAAGCTCCTACGAGCAGTACTTC.

This chain joins TRBV12-3 or TRBV12-4 and TRBJ1-2, with D possibly being TRBD1 (5 bases). Trimming cost V 5 bases and J 3 bases, with 16 bases left between them. The CDR3 runs 15 residues. This chain's CDR3 is CASSAFDSSHYGYTF. The CDR3 coding sequence is TGTGCCAGCAGTGCCTTTGACAGTTCCCACTATGGCTACACCTTC.

CDR3 protein: CASSLSMWKAGGYTF. CDR3 nucleotide sequence: TGTGCCAGCAGTTTATCTATGTGGAAGGCAGGGGGCTACACCTTC. V is TRBV27 and J is TRBJ1-2, with D possibly being TRBD1 (5 bases). The CDR3 length is 15 residues. Germline loops: CDR1 MNHEY, CDR2 SMNVEV (reference sequence). Trimming stripped 0 bases from V and 8 bases from J, with 16 bases between.

In this sample, this clonotype turned up many times. The genes are TRBV28 and TRBJ2-3; perhaps TRBD2 as D (5 bases). This CDR3 comprises 16 residues. Trimming took off 8 bases at V and 2 bases at J, with 20 bases between the two ends. Germline V lookup: CDR1 MDHEN, CDR2 SYDVKM. The CDR3 DNA reads TGTGCCAGCCTCCCCTTCCGGGGTTATAACACAGATACGCAGTATTTT. This sequence encodes CASLPFRGYNTDTQYF.

This clonotype occurred many times. J is TRBJ2-4 and V is TRBV6-2 or TRBV6-3, with D maybe TRBD2 (6 bases). The germline V and J ends were trimmed by 4 bases and 0 bases, with 10 bases remaining between them. Looked up from germline, CDR1 is MNHEY and CDR2 is SVGEGT. The CDR3 has 15 amino acids. CDR3 sequence reads: CASSSGVTAKNIQYF. DNA for the CDR3: TGTGCCAGCAGTTCGGGGGTTACAGCCAAAAACATTCAGTACTTC.

At least ten counts were recorded for this clonotype. This chain links TRBV6-5 with TRBJ2-7; a weak D match, TRBD1 (5 bases). The V gene's germline CDR1 is MNHEY and CDR2 SVGAGI. V lost 0 bases and J 4 bases, leaving 10 bases between the germline ends. The length of the CDR3 is 14 residues. Written as DNA, the CDR3 is TGTGCCAGCAGTTACTCCCGCAGGGAATACGAGCAGTACTTC. Translating gives CASSYSRREYEQYF.

This clonotype was seen many times. The V and J genes are TRBV11-2 and TRBJ1-5; D is unclear. Looked up from germline, CDR1 is SGHAT and CDR2 is FQNNGV. V lost 0 bases to trimming and J lost 6 bases, with 9 bases between them. CDR3 length: 14 amino acids. The CDR3 region has the DNA TGTGCCAGCAGCTTAGATCTTACGGCTCAGCCCCAGCATTTT. This sequence encodes CASSLDLTAQPQHF.

V gene TRBV7-9 combines with J gene TRBJ2-7; the match to TRBD1 covers 7 bases. Trimming removed 2 bases from V and 7 bases from J; junction bases left unmatched: 5. The CDR3 sequence is 13 residues long. Germline lookup yields CDR1 SEHNR and CDR2 FQNEAQ (reference sequence). The CDR3 spells CASSLRQGGEQYF. The CDR3 bases are TGTGCCAGCAGCTTAAGACAGGGCGGGGAGCAGTACTTC.

This clonotype appeared many times. V gene TRBV20-1 combines with J gene TRBJ2-7, with 9 bases that match TRBD2. The CDR3 has 14 residues. J gave up 5 bases and V 3 bases, and 8 bases lay outside the gene matches. CDR1 is DFQATT and CDR2 is SNEGSKA in the germline V gene (reference sequence). The CDR3 sequence: CSARGVAGANEQYF. The DNA of the CDR3 is TGCAGTGCTAGGGGGGTAGCGGGGGCTAACGAGCAGTACTTC.

This clonotype was observed once. The V call is TRBV11-2, the J call TRBJ2-7; 12 positions match TRBD2. CDR1 is SGHAT, CDR2 FQNNGV, per germline. V lost 4 bases, J lost 6 bases, and 7 bases stayed unmatched. This CDR3 has 15 residues. The DNA of the CDR3 is TGTGCCAGCAGCTCACTAGCGGGAGGTGTCGGCGAGCAGTACTTC. Amino acids: CASSSLAGGVGEQYF.

This clonotype was found many times. V gene TRBV6-2 or TRBV6-3 combines with J gene TRBJ1-5; D might be TRBD1 (6 bases). Trimming stripped 6 bases from V and 2 bases from J, with 8 bases between. Germline V lookup: CDR1 MNHEY, CDR2 SVGEGT. This CDR3 is built from 13 residues. The chain's CDR3 is CASRDRGNQPQHF. The CDR3 DNA follows: TGTGCCAGCAGGGACAGAGGCAATCAGCCCCAGCATTTT.

This clonotype was recorded many times. The rearrangement links TRBV27 to TRBJ2-7, with D uncertain. Per the germline V gene, CDR1 is MNHEY and CDR2 is SMNVEV (reference sequence). The CDR3 is 14 residues long. Trimming cost V 7 bases and J 3 bases, with 16 bases left between them. The CDR3 nucleotides read TGTGCCAGCAATCTTCGCCCCCAAATCTACGAGCAGTACTTC. Residues: CASNLRPQIYEQYF.

This clonotype has a count of ten or more. This sequence joins TRBV19 and TRBJ1-2; 8 nucleotides agree with TRBD1. With V trimmed by 8 bases and J by 5 bases, 7 bases remained unmatched. This CDR3 comprises 13 residues. CDR1 and CDR2 from the germline V gene are LNHDA and SQIVND (reference sequence). CDR3 bases: TGTGCCAGTGTCCAGGGGGCGAGGTATGGCTACACCTTC. Encoded protein: CASVQGARYGYTF.

This clonotype was detected a few times. The rearrangement joins TRBV30 to TRBJ2-1; 7 bases fit TRBD2. The trim removed 7 bases at V and 9 bases at J, leaving 15 bases unmatched. The CDR3 contains 14 residues. In germline, CDR1 is GTSNPN, CDR2 SVGIG (reference sequence). CDR3 bases: TGTGCCTCCCTCTGGGGGGGGACGGTGAGTGAGCAGTTCTTC. It specifies CASLWGGTVSEQFF. The variable domain in full, completed from reference TRBV30 and TRBJ2-1, reads SQTIHQWPATLVQPVGSPLSLECTVEGTSNPNLYWYRQAAGRGLQLLFYSVGIGQISSEVPQNLSASRPQDRQFILSSKKLLLSDSGFYLCASLWGGTVSEQFFGPGTRLTVL.